These 16 T cell receptor beta chains share one sample of origin, sequenced in a study of OX40 agonist ivuxolimab in advanced cancers. This table comes from immunoSEQ multiplex PCR, and its TCRdb copy is limited to in-frame clones, with some not included. This sample yields more than 15,000 clones, of which almost 85% are seen a single time; more than 2% belongs to the top ten. The input for sequencing was CD4+ or CD8+ T cells sorted from blood, taken in a trial of the OX40 agonist ivuxolimab. These TCRs come from an adult with an advanced solid tumor such as melanoma, head and neck, liver or kidney cancer.

The chain joins TRBV19 to TRBJ2-1, with 9 positions matching TRBD2. Germline V gives CDR1 LNHDA, CDR2 SQIVND (reference sequence). The CDR3 consists of 16 residues. With V trimmed by 2 bases and J by 3 bases, 5 bases remained unmatched. CDR3 sequence reads: CASSIQGSGSYNEQFF. The CDR3 bases are TGTGCCAGTAGTATACAGGGTAGCGGGAGCTACAATGAGCAGTTCTTC.

The chain is built from TRBV28 and TRBJ2-1; 8 bases fit TRBD1. After removal of 4 bases from V and 1 base from J, the junction contained 6 bases not matched to a gene. Germline CDR1 and CDR2: MDHEN and SYDVKM. The CDR3 is 16 amino acids. CDR3 region: CASSSGQGKSYNEQFF. The CDR3 DNA reads TGTGCCAGCAGTTCAGGACAGGGCAAGTCCTACAATGAGCAGTTCTTC. Based on the CDR3 plus reference TRBV28 and TRBJ2-1, the full variable domain is DVKVTQSSRYLVKRTGEKVFLECVQDMDHENMFWYRQDPGLGLRLIYFSYDVKMKEKGDIPEGYSVSREKKERFSLILESASTNQTSMYLCASSSGQGKSYNEQFFGPGTRLTVL.

The chain employs TRBV5-1 and TRBJ2-7; no reliable D call. CDR3 length: 14 amino acids. Trimming removed 0 bases at V and 2 bases at J, with 9 bases between. Germline V lookup: CDR1 SGHRS, CDR2 YFSETQ. The CDR3 coding sequence is TGCGCCAGCAGCTTGGGGAACCTACCCTACGAGCAGTACTTC. Translation: CASSLGNLPYEQYF.

The sample holds a few counts of this clone. The rearrangement joins TRBV7-9 to TRBJ2-3; the match to TRBD2 covers 16 bases. The CDR3 spans 16 residues. Trimming removed 5 bases from V and 6 bases from J; junction bases left unmatched: 5. Germline assignment: CDR1 SEHNR and CDR2 FQNEAQ (reference sequence). Written as DNA, the CDR3 is TGTGCCAGCAGCCCGGGACTAGCGGGAGGGCTGGATACGCAGTATTTT. It yields the protein CASSPGLAGGLDTQYF.

This chain joins TRBV20-1 and TRBJ1-2; D remains ambiguous. CDR3 length: 11 amino acids. Trimming pared 7 bases from V and 2 bases from J, leaving 8 bases between. Germline-derived CDR1 and CDR2 are DFQATT and SNEGSKA (reference sequence). This chain's CDR3 is CSVSENYGYTF. As DNA, the CDR3 is TGCAGTGTATCGGAGAACTATGGCTACACCTTC.

In its sample, this clone was seen once. The genes are TRBV6-6 and TRBJ1-2, with 11 nucleotides matching TRBD1. Germline CDR1 reads MNHNY; CDR2 reads SVGAGI (reference sequence). V lost 5 bases and J lost 7; bases outside the gene matches: 6. This CDR3 comprises 14 residues. The CDR3 DNA is TGTGCCAGCAGTATTGCCGGGACAGGGGGTGGCTACACCTTC. This gives the protein CASSIAGTGGGYTF.

The chain combines TRBV28 with TRBJ1-6; 10 positions match TRBD1. The germline CDR1 and CDR2 sequences are MDHEN and SYDVKM. V trimming: 7 bases; J trimming: 7 bases; junction bases outside the gene matches: 4. The CDR3 sequence is 14 residues long. CDR3 region: CASKPGQGNSPLHF. CDR3 DNA sequence: TGTGCCAGCAAACCGGGACAGGGGAATTCACCCCTCCACTTT.

The genes are TRBV7-2 and TRBJ2-3; tentative D call: TRBD2 (6 bases). V was trimmed by 6 bases and J by 1 base, leaving 26 bases between them. The germline V gene encodes CDR1 SGHTA and CDR2 FQGNSA. This CDR3 comprises 19 residues. In nucleotides, the CDR3 is TGTGCCAGCAGACAAAGAAGTGGGTTCTCGGCTAGCGGCACAGATACGCAGTATTTT. Its translation is CASRQRSGFSASGTDTQYF.

The gene calls are TRBV19 and TRBJ1-1; D is unclear. The ends were cut back, 7 bases at V and 0 bases at J, with 12 bases in the middle. From germline, CDR1 is LNHDA and CDR2 SQIVND (reference sequence). The CDR3 totals 14 residues. In DNA form, the CDR3 reads TGTGCCAGTATGGCGGGAGAGGTGAACACTGAAGCTTTCTTT. Its protein product is CASMAGEVNTEAFF.

This chain links TRBV19 with TRBJ2-7, with 12 nucleotides matching TRBD2. This CDR3 region has 15 residues. The junction had 6 bases not matched to a gene; V was cut back by 4 bases and J by 5 bases. Germline-derived CDR1 and CDR2 are LNHDA and SQIVND (reference sequence). The CDR3 sequence: CASSTWTSGIHEQYF. The CDR3 nucleotides read TGTGCCAGTAGTACCTGGACTAGCGGGATCCACGAGCAGTACTTC.

V gene TRBV27 combines with J gene TRBJ1-2; TRBD1 aligns across 9 bases. V was pared by 3 bases and J by 8 bases, with 10 bases of the junction left unmatched. Germline V lookup: CDR1 MNHEY, CDR2 SMNVEV (reference sequence). The CDR3 spans 15 residues. The CDR3 here is CASSLDGDRARGYTF. As DNA, the CDR3 is TGTGCCAGCAGTTTGGACGGGGACAGGGCCCGCGGCTACACCTTC.

This clone was counted between two and nine times. The chain uses TRBV7-9 and TRBJ1-5, with D unclear. V was clipped by 3 bases and J by 8 bases, with 8 bases between them. The V gene's germline CDR1 is SEHNR and CDR2 FQNEAQ (reference sequence). The CDR3 contains 12 residues. CDR3 amino acids: CASSFFMEPQHF. In nucleotides, the CDR3 is TGTGCCAGCAGCTTTTTCATGGAGCCCCAGCATTTT.

The chain is built from TRBV7-2 and TRBJ1-4, with TRBD1 matching 9 bases. The V gene's germline CDR1 is SGHTA and CDR2 FQGNSA. With 5 bases clipped from V and 3 bases from J, the junction kept 7 bases outside the gene matches. This CDR3 spans 16 amino acids. The CDR3 loop is CASSRKQGAPNEKLFF. The CDR3 DNA sequence: TGTGCCAGCAGCAGAAAACAGGGGGCGCCTAATGAAAAACTGTTTTTT.

The CDR3 DNA follows: TGTGCCAGCAGCTGGGACAGGGGAGTCTACGAGCAGTACTTC. This translates into CASSWDRGVYEQYF. The genes are TRBV6-1 and TRBJ2-7, with 10 bases identical to TRBD1. Germline V gene sequence: CDR1 MNHNS, CDR2 SASEGT. With V trimmed by 6 bases and J by 3 bases, 5 bases remained unmatched. CDR3 length: 14 residues.

The chain links TRBV5-6 to TRBJ1-5; D is uncertain. V lost 4 bases and J lost 1, with 9 bases in between. This CDR3 is built from 14 residues. Germline-derived CDR1 and CDR2 are SGHDT and YYEEEE. CDR3 in amino acids: CASSDGRSNQPQHF. The CDR3 region has the DNA TGTGCCAGCAGCGACGGCAGGAGCAATCAGCCCCAGCATTTT. The full variable domain, its missing parts supplied by reference TRBV5-6 and TRBJ1-5, is DAGVTQSPTHLIKTRGQQVTLRCSPKSGHDTVSWYQQALGQGPQFIFQYYEEEERQRGNFPDRFSGHQFPNYSSELNVNALLLGDSALYLCASSDGRSNQPQHFGDGTRLSIL.

This sequence joins TRBV28 and TRBJ1-5, with D possibly TRBD1 on 5 matching bases. The germline V and J ends were trimmed by 6 bases and 6 bases, with 15 bases remaining between them. This CDR3 has 14 amino acids. Per the germline V gene, CDR1 is MDHEN and CDR2 is SYDVKM. The CDR3 here is CASRGPPGGQPQHF. DNA of the CDR3: TGTGCCAGCAGGGGACCGCCCGGGGGTCAGCCCCAGCATTTT.